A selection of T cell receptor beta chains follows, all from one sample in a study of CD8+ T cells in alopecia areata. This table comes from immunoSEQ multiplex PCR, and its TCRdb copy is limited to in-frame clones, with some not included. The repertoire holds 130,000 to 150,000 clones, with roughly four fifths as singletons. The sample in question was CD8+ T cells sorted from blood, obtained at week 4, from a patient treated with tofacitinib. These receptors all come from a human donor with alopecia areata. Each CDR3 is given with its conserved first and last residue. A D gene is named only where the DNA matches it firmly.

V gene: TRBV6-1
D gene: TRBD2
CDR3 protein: CASSDMTGLPQETQYF

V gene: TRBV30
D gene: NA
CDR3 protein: CAWTISGTYEQYF

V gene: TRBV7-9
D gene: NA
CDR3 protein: CASSSKGTQGHGYTF

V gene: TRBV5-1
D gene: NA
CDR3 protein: CASSLAVWAGTQETQYF

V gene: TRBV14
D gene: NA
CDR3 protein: CASSYTRVSEAFF

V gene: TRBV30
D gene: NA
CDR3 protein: CAWGGDLVYEQYF

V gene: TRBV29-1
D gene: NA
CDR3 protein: CSATSRDKSYEQYF

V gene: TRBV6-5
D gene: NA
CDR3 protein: CASSYGGPRTEAFF

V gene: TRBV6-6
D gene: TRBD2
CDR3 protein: CASSSTGGGETQYF

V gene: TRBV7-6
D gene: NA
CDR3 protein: CASSVFSGELFF

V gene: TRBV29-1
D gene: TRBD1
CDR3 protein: CSVARGDGYTF

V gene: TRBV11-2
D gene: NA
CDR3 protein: CASSLSSEQYF

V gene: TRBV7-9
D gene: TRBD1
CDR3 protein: CASSSGDRGRYEQYF

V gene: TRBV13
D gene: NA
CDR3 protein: CASSPGQSEQFF

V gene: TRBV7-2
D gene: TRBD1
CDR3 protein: CASSTGGSSYNEQFF

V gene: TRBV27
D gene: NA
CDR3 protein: CASSSRDKAYEQYF

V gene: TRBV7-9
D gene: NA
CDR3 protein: CASSLDRTREAYTF

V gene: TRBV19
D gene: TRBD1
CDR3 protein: CASSIRTGSTDTQYF

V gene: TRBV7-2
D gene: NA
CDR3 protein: CASSLADDGSHEQYF

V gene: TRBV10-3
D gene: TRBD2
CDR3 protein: CAISGTSGGPGGTDTQYF

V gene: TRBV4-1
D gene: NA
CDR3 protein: CASSQDMGEPYNEQFF

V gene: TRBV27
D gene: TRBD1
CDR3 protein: CASSQSGTGGAGANVLTF

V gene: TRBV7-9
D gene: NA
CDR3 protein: CASRSRLDSGNTIYF

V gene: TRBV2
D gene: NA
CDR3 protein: CASSGRTNTEAFF

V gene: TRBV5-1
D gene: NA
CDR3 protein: CASSPTGTAYEQYF

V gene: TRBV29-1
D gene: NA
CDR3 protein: CSVEIGDAYEQYF

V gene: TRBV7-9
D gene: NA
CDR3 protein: CASSLLDTQYF

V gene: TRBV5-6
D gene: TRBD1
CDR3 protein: CASSTGTGDQETQYF

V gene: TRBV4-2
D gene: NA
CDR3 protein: CASSQESPGFSYEQYF

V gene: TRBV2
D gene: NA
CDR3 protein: CASSVRLTGYEQYF

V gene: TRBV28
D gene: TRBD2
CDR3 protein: CASSPSGRTDTQYF

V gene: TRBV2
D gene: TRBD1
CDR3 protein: CASRDRGPSYEQYF

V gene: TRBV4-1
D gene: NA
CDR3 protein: CASSYSLGSPYEQYF

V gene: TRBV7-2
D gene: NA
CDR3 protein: CASSPRFGAAYYEQYF

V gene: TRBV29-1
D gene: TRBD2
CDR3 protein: CSAEPGEGRATQYF

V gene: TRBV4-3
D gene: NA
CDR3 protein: CASSLERTAINTEAFF

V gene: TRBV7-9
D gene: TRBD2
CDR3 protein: CASRLGEGIVGEQYF

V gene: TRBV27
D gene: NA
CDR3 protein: CASSLTPPLHGYTF

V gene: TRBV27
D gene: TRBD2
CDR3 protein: CATLAGGQSEQFF

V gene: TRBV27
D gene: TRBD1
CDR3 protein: CASSSRTGRGGYTF

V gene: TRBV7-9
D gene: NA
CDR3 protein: CASSLTPDTIYEQYF

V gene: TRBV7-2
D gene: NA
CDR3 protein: CASSLHLSETQYF

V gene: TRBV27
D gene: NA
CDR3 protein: CASKRAGWETQYF

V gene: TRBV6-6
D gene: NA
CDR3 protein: CASSSVGFQETQYF

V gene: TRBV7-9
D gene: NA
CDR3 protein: CASSFGPDNEQFF

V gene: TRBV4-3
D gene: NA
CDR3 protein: CASSQRHNSPLHF

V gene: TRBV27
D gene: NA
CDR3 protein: CASAWGGNTEAFF

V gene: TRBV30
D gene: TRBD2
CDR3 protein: CAWSDGLGHTDTQYF

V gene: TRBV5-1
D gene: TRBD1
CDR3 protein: CASSLDFRDRSDYGYTF

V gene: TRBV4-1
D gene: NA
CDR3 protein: CASSQAWGADTQYF